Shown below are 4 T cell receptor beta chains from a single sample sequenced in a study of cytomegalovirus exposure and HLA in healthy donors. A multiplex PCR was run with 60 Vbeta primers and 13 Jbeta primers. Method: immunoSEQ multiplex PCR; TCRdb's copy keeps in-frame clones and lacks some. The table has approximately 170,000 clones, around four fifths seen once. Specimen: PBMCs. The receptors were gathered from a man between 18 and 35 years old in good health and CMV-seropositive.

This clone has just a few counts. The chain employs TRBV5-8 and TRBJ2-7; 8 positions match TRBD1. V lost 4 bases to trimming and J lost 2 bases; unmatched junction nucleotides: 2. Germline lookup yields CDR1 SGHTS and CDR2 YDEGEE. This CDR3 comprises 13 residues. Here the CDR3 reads CASSRTGPYEQYF. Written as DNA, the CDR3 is TGTGCCAGCAGCCGGACAGGGCCCTACGAGCAGTACTTC.

CDR3 sequence reads: CASSKGASMNTEAFF. As DNA, the CDR3 is TGTGCCAGTAGTAAGGGGGCCAGCATGAACACTGAAGCTTTCTTT. The chain joins TRBV19 to TRBJ1-1, with TRBD1 matching 7 bases. This CDR3 has 15 amino acids. CDR1 is LNHDA, CDR2 SQIVND, per germline (reference sequence). Trimming cost V 4 bases and J 0 bases; bases outside gene matches: 5.

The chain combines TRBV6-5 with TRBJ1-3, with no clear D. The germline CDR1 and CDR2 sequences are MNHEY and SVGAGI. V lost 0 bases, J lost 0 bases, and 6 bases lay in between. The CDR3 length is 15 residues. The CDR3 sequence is CASSYSADSGNTIYF. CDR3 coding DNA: TGTGCCAGCAGTTACTCAGCGGACTCTGGAAACACCATATATTTT.

The CDR3 protein is CASKVQSGDEQFF. The CDR3 DNA reads TGTGCCAGCAAGGTCCAGTCCGGGGATGAGCAGTTCTTC. This chain uses TRBV6-1 with TRBJ2-1, with D possibly being TRBD2 (5 bases). This CDR3 contains 13 residues. The germline V gene has CDR1 MNHNS and CDR2 SASEGT. V was clipped by 7 bases and J by 8 bases, with 15 bases between them.